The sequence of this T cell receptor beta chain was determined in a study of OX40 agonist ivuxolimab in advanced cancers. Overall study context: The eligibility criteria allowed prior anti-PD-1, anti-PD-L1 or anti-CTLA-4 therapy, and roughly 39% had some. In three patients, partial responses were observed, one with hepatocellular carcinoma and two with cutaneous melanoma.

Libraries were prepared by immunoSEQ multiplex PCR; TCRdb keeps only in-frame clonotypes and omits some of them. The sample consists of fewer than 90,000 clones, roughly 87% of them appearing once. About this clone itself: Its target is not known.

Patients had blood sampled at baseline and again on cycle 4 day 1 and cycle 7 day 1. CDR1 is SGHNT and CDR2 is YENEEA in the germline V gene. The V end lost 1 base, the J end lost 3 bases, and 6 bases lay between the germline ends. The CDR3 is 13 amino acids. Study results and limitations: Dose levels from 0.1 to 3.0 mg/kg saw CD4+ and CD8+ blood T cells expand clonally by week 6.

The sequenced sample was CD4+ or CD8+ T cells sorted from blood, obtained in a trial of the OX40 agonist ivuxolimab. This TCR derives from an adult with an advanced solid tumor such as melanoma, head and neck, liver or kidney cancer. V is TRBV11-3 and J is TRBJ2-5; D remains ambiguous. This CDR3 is CASSLGTEETQYF. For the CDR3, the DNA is TGTGCCAGCAGCTTAGGCACAGAAGAGACCCAGTACTTC.